Listed here is a single TCR beta chain. The antigen is not known. This record belongs to a study of relationships among human T cell subsets. Th1 cells were collected as flow-through following bead selections for CD25, CD56 and CD294. From mRNA, alpha and beta CDR3 regions were amplified using semiquantitative ARM-PCR. Exponential amplification used communal superprimers after tagged nested gene-specific primers in ARM-PCR. A single record per CDR3 protein comes from TCRdb applying MiXCR to the multiplex PCR reads. The sample holds about 12,000 distinct CDR3 sequences, around 69% seen once. Study-wide results and limits: Substantial CDR3 sharing among Th1, Th2 and regulatory cells suggested stochastic fate choice.

V was clipped by 6 bases and J by 10 bases; unmatched bases: 6. The CDR3 length is 13 residues. This sequence originates from a man between 40 and 49 years old in good health. The sample was CD4+ Th1 cells sorted from blood. This sequence joins TRBV12-3 or TRBV12-4 and TRBJ1-6, with 7 bases that match TRBD1. The CDR3 bases are TGTGCCAGCAGCCAGGGGGTGGGCTCACCCCTCCACTTT. It specifies CASSQGVGSPLHF.